This is a list of T cell receptor beta chains from one sample in a study of T cell responses to AZD1222 COVID-19 vaccine. Assay used: immunoSEQ multiplex PCR; TCRdb lists only in-frame clones, some missing. The sample records 100,000 to 150,000 clones, roughly 90% being singletons. This specimen was peripheral blood, taken 28 days after the second dose of the MenACWY control vaccine. These receptors originate from an adult who received the MenACWY meningococcal vaccine as a control. Both conserved end residues are part of each CDR3. Each record gives: J gene, D gene, CDR3 length, V gene, clone size, CDR3 protein, CDR3 DNA. A D gene is named only where the DNA matches it firmly. Not all rows give a size; the values are once, few, many and, for expanded clones, a class.

J gene: TRBJ1-6; D gene: -; CDR3 length: 16; V gene: TRBV6-2/TRBV6-3; clone size: -; CDR3 protein: CASSYGPGSYNSPLHF; CDR3 DNA: TGTGCCAGCAGTTACGGGCCGGGAAGTTATAATTCACCCCTCCACTTT
J gene: TRBJ2-1; D gene: TRBD1; CDR3 length: 15; V gene: TRBV5-6; clone size: -; CDR3 protein: CASTLGQRPDDEQFF; CDR3 DNA: TGTGCCAGCACCTTGGGACAGCGGCCAGACGATGAGCAGTTCTTC
J gene: TRBJ1-2; D gene: -; CDR3 length: 14; V gene: TRBV4-1; clone size: once; CDR3 protein: CASSQVAANYGYTF; CDR3 DNA: TGCGCCAGCAGCCAAGTCGCAGCTAACTATGGCTACACCTTC
J gene: TRBJ2-1; D gene: TRBD2; CDR3 length: 15; V gene: TRBV19; clone size: -; CDR3 protein: CASTLAASSYNEQFF; CDR3 DNA: TGTGCCAGCACCCTAGCGGCCAGCTCCTACAATGAGCAGTTCTTC
J gene: TRBJ2-7; D gene: TRBD2; CDR3 length: 16; V gene: TRBV7-9; clone size: once; CDR3 protein: CASTTNSGRVSYEQYF; CDR3 DNA: TGTGCCAGCACCACAAATAGCGGGAGGGTCTCCTACGAGCAGTACTTC
J gene: TRBJ2-7; D gene: TRBD2; CDR3 length: 10; V gene: TRBV29-1; clone size: -; CDR3 protein: CSVASGRQYF; CDR3 DNA: TGCAGCGTTGCAAGCGGGAGACAGTACTTC
J gene: TRBJ1-1; D gene: -; CDR3 length: 13; V gene: TRBV10-1; clone size: -; CDR3 protein: CASSGFKGPGAFF; CDR3 DNA: TGCGCCAGCAGCGGGTTCAAGGGTCCGGGGGCTTTCTTT
J gene: TRBJ1-1; D gene: -; CDR3 length: 13; V gene: TRBV10-2; clone size: few; CDR3 protein: CASSTYSGTEAFF; CDR3 DNA: TGCGCCAGCAGTACTTACAGTGGTACTGAAGCTTTCTTT
J gene: TRBJ2-7; D gene: -; CDR3 length: 12; V gene: TRBV30; clone size: -; CDR3 protein: CAWRPTDYEQYF; CDR3 DNA: TGTGCCTGGAGACCGACAGACTACGAGCAGTACTTC
J gene: TRBJ2-5; D gene: TRBD2; CDR3 length: 14; V gene: TRBV30; clone size: -; CDR3 protein: CAWSVGGSLETQYF; CDR3 DNA: TGTGCCTGGAGTGTAGGCGGGAGTTTGGAAACCCAGTACTTC
J gene: TRBJ2-1; D gene: -; CDR3 length: 14; V gene: TRBV6-5; clone size: -; CDR3 protein: CASWRGAVGNEQFF; CDR3 DNA: TGTGCCAGTTGGAGGGGGGCCGTAGGCAATGAGCAGTTCTTC
J gene: TRBJ2-7; D gene: -; CDR3 length: 16; V gene: TRBV19; clone size: -; CDR3 protein: CASRQPTKSGSYEQYF; CDR3 DNA: TGTGCCAGTAGACAGCCCACTAAATCGGGCTCCTACGAGCAGTACTTC
J gene: TRBJ2-1; D gene: TRBD2; CDR3 length: 17; V gene: TRBV7-9; clone size: -; CDR3 protein: CASSLVAAGGPANEQFF; CDR3 DNA: TGTGCCAGCAGCTTAGTCGCCGCGGGAGGGCCGGCCAATGAGCAGTTCTTC
J gene: TRBJ2-2; D gene: -; CDR3 length: 15; V gene: TRBV6-5; clone size: -; CDR3 protein: CASSSPATNTGELFF; CDR3 DNA: TGTGCCAGCAGTTCCCCAGCGACGAACACCGGGGAGCTGTTTTTT
J gene: TRBJ2-2; D gene: -; CDR3 length: 15; V gene: TRBV5-1; clone size: -; CDR3 protein: CASSPDRRNTGELFF; CDR3 DNA: TGCGCCAGCAGCCCCGACAGAAGGAACACCGGGGAGCTGTTTTTT
J gene: TRBJ1-5; D gene: TRBD1; CDR3 length: 16; V gene: TRBV28; clone size: -; CDR3 protein: CASSPPQGARNQPQHF; CDR3 DNA: TGTGCCAGCAGCCCCCCTCAGGGGGCCCGCAATCAGCCCCAGCATTTT
J gene: TRBJ2-3; D gene: -; CDR3 length: 16; V gene: TRBV19; clone size: -; CDR3 protein: CASSANGAYPTDTQYF; CDR3 DNA: TGTGCCAGTAGTGCAAACGGGGCCTACCCCACAGATACGCAGTATTTT
J gene: TRBJ2-1; D gene: TRBD2; CDR3 length: 15; V gene: TRBV29-1; clone size: -; CDR3 protein: CSTGTSGRALNEQFF; CDR3 DNA: TGCAGCACCGGGACTAGCGGGAGGGCCCTCAATGAGCAGTTCTTC
J gene: TRBJ2-1; D gene: -; CDR3 length: 15; V gene: TRBV9; clone size: -; CDR3 protein: CASNRKRTGESEQFF; CDR3 DNA: TGTGCCAGCAACAGAAAGAGAACGGGAGAGAGTGAGCAGTTCTTC
J gene: TRBJ2-2; D gene: -; CDR3 length: 15; V gene: TRBV18; clone size: -; CDR3 protein: CASSLGLRNTGELFF; CDR3 DNA: TGTGCCAGCTCACTAGGACTCAGGAACACCGGGGAGCTGTTTTTT
J gene: TRBJ1-4; D gene: TRBD1; CDR3 length: 13; V gene: TRBV28; clone size: -; CDR3 protein: CASSADRDEKLFF; CDR3 DNA: TGTGCCAGCAGTGCGGACAGGGACGAAAAACTGTTTTTT
J gene: TRBJ2-1; D gene: TRBD2; CDR3 length: 15; V gene: TRBV28; clone size: -; CDR3 protein: CASSSTSGSRNEQFF; CDR3 DNA: TGTGCCAGCAGCTCTACTAGCGGGAGTCGCAATGAGCAGTTCTTC
J gene: TRBJ2-1; D gene: -; CDR3 length: 14; V gene: TRBV19; clone size: -; CDR3 protein: CATRGRGRDNEQFF; CDR3 DNA: TGTGCCACCAGGGGGAGGGGTCGGGACAATGAGCAGTTCTTC
J gene: TRBJ2-1; D gene: TRBD2; CDR3 length: 16; V gene: TRBV7-9; clone size: once; CDR3 protein: CASSSSAQRGSTRRFF; CDR3 DNA: TGTGCCAGCAGCTCCTCAGCTCAGCGGGGGTCTACTCGGCGGTTCTTC
J gene: TRBJ2-2; D gene: -; CDR3 length: 15; V gene: TRBV7-9; clone size: -; CDR3 protein: CASSLGGANTGELFF; CDR3 DNA: TGTGCCAGCAGCTTAGGCGGGGCGAACACCGGGGAGCTGTTTTTT
J gene: TRBJ2-4; D gene: -; CDR3 length: 11; V gene: TRBV4-1; clone size: -; CDR3 protein: CASSQENIQYF; CDR3 DNA: TGCGCCAGCAGCCAAGAAAACATTCAGTACTTC
J gene: TRBJ1-2; D gene: TRBD1; CDR3 length: 16; V gene: TRBV6-6; clone size: -; CDR3 protein: CASRGTEGRSNYGYTF; CDR3 DNA: TGTGCCAGCAGAGGGACAGAGGGCCGATCTAACTATGGCTACACCTTC
J gene: TRBJ1-6; D gene: -; CDR3 length: 13; V gene: TRBV5-6; clone size: -; CDR3 protein: CASRGVSNSPLHF; CDR3 DNA: TGTGCCAGCAGAGGGGTCTCTAATTCACCCCTCCACTTT
J gene: TRBJ2-1; D gene: -; CDR3 length: 14; V gene: TRBV19; clone size: few; CDR3 protein: CASREAGSRGEQFF; CDR3 DNA: TGTGCCAGTAGGGAGGCGGGGTCCCGGGGGGAGCAGTTCTTC
J gene: TRBJ1-5; D gene: -; CDR3 length: 12; V gene: TRBV4-1; clone size: -; CDR3 protein: CASSRIGGAQHF; CDR3 DNA: TGCGCCAGCAGCCGGATAGGGGGGGCCCAGCATTTT
J gene: TRBJ1-1; D gene: -; CDR3 length: 12; V gene: TRBV20-1; clone size: -; CDR3 protein: CSASPENTEAFF; CDR3 DNA: TGCAGTGCTAGTCCGGAGAACACTGAAGCTTTCTTT
J gene: TRBJ1-1; D gene: -; CDR3 length: 13; V gene: TRBV28; clone size: -; CDR3 protein: CASSFKEDTEAFF; CDR3 DNA: TGTGCCAGCAGTTTCAAAGAGGACACTGAAGCTTTCTTT
J gene: TRBJ2-7; D gene: -; CDR3 length: 16; V gene: TRBV11-2; clone size: -; CDR3 protein: CASSLTSGGGAYEQYF; CDR3 DNA: TGTGCCAGCAGCTTAACCTCGGGAGGGGGCGCGTACGAGCAGTACTTC